This T cell receptor (beta chain) was sequenced during a study of patients and donors after allogeneic stem cell transplantation. This clonotype was picked up a small number of times. The CDR3 has 13 amino acids. Germline V gives CDR1 SEHNR, CDR2 FQNEAQ (reference sequence). V was clipped by 5 bases and J by 2 bases, with 7 bases between them. Each CDR3 protein gets one entry after TCRdb re-called the RT-PCR reads with MiXCR. The sample includes 400,000 to 500,000 distinct CDR3 sequences, roughly 16% of them seen just once. This rearrangement joins TRBV7-9 to TRBJ1-3; D uncertain. The sequence was obtained from a human donor who was either an allogeneic HSCT recipient or a stem cell or donor lymphocyte infusion donor (not recorded which). It is not recorded whose cells these are; they may come from a transplant donor. Material: blood, either unsorted or a sorted T cell fraction (not recorded which). The CDR3 sequence: CASSPYTGNTIYF. CDR3 sequence (DNA): TGTGCCAGCAGCCCGTATACTGGAAACACCATATATTTT.